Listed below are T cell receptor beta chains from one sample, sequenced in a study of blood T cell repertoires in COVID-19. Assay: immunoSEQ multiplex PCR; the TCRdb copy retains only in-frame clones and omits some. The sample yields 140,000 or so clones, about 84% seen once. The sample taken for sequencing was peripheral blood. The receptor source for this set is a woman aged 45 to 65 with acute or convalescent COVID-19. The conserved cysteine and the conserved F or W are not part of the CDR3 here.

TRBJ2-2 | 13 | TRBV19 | ASGANPLFNGELF
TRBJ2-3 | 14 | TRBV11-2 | ASSPGALRATDTQY
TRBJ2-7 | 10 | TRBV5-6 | ASSSPGDEQY
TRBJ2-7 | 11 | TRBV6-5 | ASRPGVSYEQY
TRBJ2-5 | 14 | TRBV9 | ASSGTSGERQETQY
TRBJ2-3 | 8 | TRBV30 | AWDSGTQY
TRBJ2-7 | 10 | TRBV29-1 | SAVGGSYEQY
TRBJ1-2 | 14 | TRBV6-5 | ASSYWTDRLNYGYT
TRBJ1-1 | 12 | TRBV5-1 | ASSQGQLNTEAF
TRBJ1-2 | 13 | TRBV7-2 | ASSLVAGGSYGYT
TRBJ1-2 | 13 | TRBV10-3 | AISESPDSIDGYT
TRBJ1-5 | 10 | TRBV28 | ASSVPSQPQH
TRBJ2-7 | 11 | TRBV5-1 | ASGRDRGYEQY
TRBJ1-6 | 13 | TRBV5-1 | ASSFDQNYNSPLH
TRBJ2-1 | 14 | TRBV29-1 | SVENLAGSLTNEQF
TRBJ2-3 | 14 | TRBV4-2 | ASSQGLASLADTQY
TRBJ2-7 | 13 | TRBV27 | ASSLGQGWSYEQY
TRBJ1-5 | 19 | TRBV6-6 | ASSPGRPGQGYFHSNQPQH
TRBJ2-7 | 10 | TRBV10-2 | ASSLGVREQY
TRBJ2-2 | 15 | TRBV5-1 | ASRSAGGTRNTGELF
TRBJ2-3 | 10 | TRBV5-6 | ASSPAADTQY
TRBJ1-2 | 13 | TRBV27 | ASSPQGGAGYGYT
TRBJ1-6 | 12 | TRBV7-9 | ASSLEQYNSPLH
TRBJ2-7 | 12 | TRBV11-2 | ASSFQGGPYEQY
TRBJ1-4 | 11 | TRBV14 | ASSQRGREKLF
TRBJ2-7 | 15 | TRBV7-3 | ASSLIGVGQNSYEQY
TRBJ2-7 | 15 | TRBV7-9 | ASSSTLGAPTYYEQY
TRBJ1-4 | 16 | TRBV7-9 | ASSLFSGTGSFREKLF
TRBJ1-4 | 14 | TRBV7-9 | ASSQVSLGENEKLF
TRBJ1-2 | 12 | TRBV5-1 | ASSLGQGDYGYT
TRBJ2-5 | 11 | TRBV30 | AWSADSQETQY
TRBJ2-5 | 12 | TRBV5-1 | ASSFSGGRETQY
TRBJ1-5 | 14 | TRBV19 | ASSTHGGGRNQPQH